Following are 26 T cell receptor beta chains from one sample sequenced in a study of shared clonotypes between healthy human individuals. Profiling relied on immunoSEQ multiplex PCR, and the TCRdb table lists in-frame clones only, not all of them. The table records about 2.2 million clones, approximately 92% of them present only once. CD45RO-negative CD8 cells positively selected for CCR7 made up the naive population, which excluded terminally differentiated effector memory CD45RA+ cells. Material for sequencing was naive CD8+ T cells from PBMCs. These receptor sequences come from a man aged 18 to 30 in good health. Some clones in this sample may be carry-over from other donors' samples.

This clone has only a few counts. Other DNA sequences in the sample encode the same CDR3. The rearrangement joins TRBV4-1 to TRBJ1-1; D is possibly TRBD1 (5 bases). With 2 bases removed from V and 4 bases from J, the gap between germline ends came to 8 bases. The CDR3 has 13 amino acids. CDR1 is MGHRA and CDR2 is YSYEKL in the germline V gene. This CDR3 is CASSQSGGTEAFF. DNA for the CDR3: TGCGCCAGCAGCCAAAGCGGGGGCACTGAAGCTTTCTTT.

The gene calls are TRBV19 and TRBJ1-5; 7 bases are shared with TRBD1. The V and J ends lost 3 bases and 0 bases, in that order; junction bases with no gene match: 11. From germline, CDR1 is LNHDA and CDR2 SQIVND (reference sequence). CDR3 size: 18 residues. The CDR3, as DNA: TGTGCCAGTAGTATCGCAGGGGGGGGCCCGTATAGCAATCAGCCCCAGCATTTT. Amino acids: CASSIAGGGPYSNQPQHF.

The gene calls are TRBV9 and TRBJ2-1; 7 bases are shared with TRBD2. The J segment lost 6 bases and the V segment lost 0 bases, leaving 9 bases of the junction unmatched. The V gene's germline CDR1 is SGDLS and CDR2 YYNGEE. CDR3 length equals 16 residues. The CDR3 is CASSVGRGLDFNEQFF. In DNA, the CDR3 is TGTGCCAGCAGCGTAGGTAGAGGACTAGATTTCAATGAGCAGTTCTTC.

This chain uses TRBV5-1 with TRBJ2-1; TRBD1 is a possible D gene (5 bases). Trimming removed 0 bases from V and 5 bases from J, with 12 bases in between. Germline loops: CDR1 SGHRS, CDR2 YFSETQ. This CDR3 has 15 residues. CDR3 coding DNA: TGCGCCAGCAGCTTGGGGCAGGGAAGGGACAATGAGCAGTTCTTC. Protein: CASSLGQGRDNEQFF.

Comments on this clone: Distinct nucleotide sequences in the sample also encode this CDR3. This sequence joins TRBV6-5 and TRBJ2-7; D is perhaps TRBD1 (6 bases). This CDR3 region has 13 residues. CDR1 is MNHEY, CDR2 SVGAGI, per germline. With 2 bases removed from V and 4 bases from J, the gap between germline ends came to 9 bases. CDR3 loop: CASSYIQGYEQYF. CDR3 coding DNA: TGTGCCAGCAGTTACATACAGGGATACGAGCAGTACTTC.

V is TRBV5-6 and J is TRBJ1-1; maybe TRBD1 (6 bases). V shed 0 bases and J shed 4 bases, with 10 bases lying between them. In germline, CDR1 is SGHDT, CDR2 YYEEEE. The CDR3 length is 14 residues. CDR3 sequence reads: CASSLAGAGTEAFF. The CDR3 DNA reads TGTGCCAGCAGCTTGGCGGGGGCCGGCACTGAAGCTTTCTTT. Full variable domain (rest looked up from reference TRBV5-6 and TRBJ1-1): DAGVTQSPTHLIKTRGQQVTLRCSPKSGHDTVSWYQQALGQGPQFIFQYYEEEERQRGNFPDRFSGHQFPNYSSELNVNALLLGDSALYLCASSLAGAGTEAFFGQGTRLTVV.

As for this clone: The same CDR3 can be traced to other DNA sequences in this sample. The V and J genes are TRBV4-1 and TRBJ2-7; D is unclear. Germline V gene data show CDR1 as MGHRA and CDR2 as YSYEKL. The length of the CDR3 is 13 residues. Trimming stripped 1 base from V and 3 bases from J, with 7 bases between. The DNA for the CDR3 is TGCGCCAGCAGCCAAGGCGGCGGCTACGAGCAGTACTTC. Translated: CASSQGGGYEQYF.

The V and J genes are TRBV27 and TRBJ1-5, with 9 nucleotides matching TRBD1. The length of the CDR3 is 13 residues. Looked up from germline, CDR1 is MNHEY and CDR2 is SMNVEV (reference sequence). Losses at the gene ends were 5 bases for V and 7 bases for J; bases not matched to a gene: 3. CDR3 residues: CASSDRGDQPQHF. In DNA, the CDR3 is TGTGCCAGCAGTGACAGGGGGGACCAGCCCCAGCATTTT.

With regard to this clone: Other DNA sequences in this sample translate to the same CDR3. V and J are TRBV6-5 and TRBJ1-1; D is ambiguous. The CDR3 spans 13 residues. The germline gives CDR1 MNHEY, CDR2 SVGAGI. V was shortened by 2 bases and J by 1 base, with 5 bases between the two germline ends. CDR3 in DNA: TGTGCCAGCAGTTACGAGAGGAACACTGAAGCTTTCTTT. Protein sequence: CASSYERNTEAFF.

The CDR3 region is CASSGRDSPYNEQFF. As DNA, the CDR3 is TGTGCCAGCAGCGGGCGGGACTCCCCCTACAATGAGCAGTTCTTC. The rearrangement links TRBV5-4 to TRBJ2-1, with D possibly TRBD2 on 6 matching bases. Germline CDR1 is SGHNT and CDR2 is YYREEE (reference sequence). CDR3 length: 15 amino acids. V lost 4 bases, J lost 2 bases, and 13 bases lay in between.

The J gene is TRBJ1-5, the V gene TRBV9; a possible D gene is TRBD1 (5 bases). CDR3 size: 14 residues. Germline CDR1 SGDLS, CDR2 YYNGEE. V was pared by 3 bases and J by 5 bases, with 12 bases between. CDR3 loop: CASSARDGYQPQHF. CDR3 DNA sequence: TGTGCCAGCAGCGCCCGGGACGGGTATCAGCCCCAGCATTTT.

The gene calls are TRBV9 and TRBJ2-7; D assignment may be TRBD1 or TRBD2 (6 bases each). Between the trimmed V and J ends, which lost 5 bases and 0 bases, there was a span of 12 bases. The CDR3 runs to 14 residues. Germline loops: CDR1 SGDLS, CDR2 YYNGEE. The CDR3 spells CASSTGASSYEQYF. The CDR3 region has the DNA TGTGCCAGCAGTACGGGGGCAAGCTCCTACGAGCAGTACTTC.

J is TRBJ2-5 and V is TRBV5-1; D is ambiguous. Germline CDR1 SGHRS, CDR2 YFSETQ. V was shortened by 4 bases and J by 1 base, with 17 bases between the two germline ends. The CDR3 runs to 16 residues. In nucleotides, the CDR3 is TGCGCCAGCAGCCCCCCAGCCGTCGGAATCCAAGAGACCCAGTACTTC. It codes for CASSPPAVGIQETQYF.

The CDR3 region is CASSQDDAGAGVGYTF. The CDR3 coding sequence is TGCGCCAGCAGCCAAGACGACGCAGGGGCGGGGGTCGGCTACACCTTC. J is TRBJ1-2 and V is TRBV4-3, with D possibly matching TRBD1 (6 bases). CDR3 length equals 16 residues. CDR1 LGHNA and CDR2 YSLEER come from the germline V gene. V lost 0 bases to trimming and J lost 8 bases, with 19 bases between them.

The chain couples TRBV4-1 to TRBJ2-7, with 11 positions matching TRBD1. The CDR3 has 18 amino acids. V was clipped by 4 bases and J by 6 bases; unmatched bases: 17. The V gene's germline CDR1 is MGHRA and CDR2 YSYEKL. The DNA for the CDR3 is TGCGCCAGCAGCCGAAACACCGGGACAGGGGGGGGAGGAGGCGAGCAGTACTTC. Its translation is CASSRNTGTGGGGGEQYF.

The V gene is TRBV19, the J gene TRBJ2-7; 9 bases are shared with TRBD1. The CDR3 has 17 amino acids. Germline V CDR1 and CDR2: LNHDA, SQIVND (reference sequence). Trimming took 0 bases from V and 3 from J; bases not matched to a gene: 9. CDR3 DNA: TGTGCCAGTAGTATAGACCCCCCCGGGACAGGGAACTACGAGCAGTACTTC. Amino acids: CASSIDPPGTGNYEQYF.

The rearrangement uses TRBV4-3 and TRBJ2-7; D not certain. V shed 6 bases and J shed 7 bases, with 19 bases lying between them. Germline V gene lookup returns CDR1 LGHNA and CDR2 YSLEER. This CDR3 comprises 14 residues. DNA of the CDR3: TGCGCCAGCAGTCAACATACAAAGCTTGGGGAGCAGTACTTC. It translates to CASSQHTKLGEQYF.

The gene calls are TRBV7-8 and TRBJ2-5, with D perhaps being TRBD1 or TRBD2 (6 bases each). Germline CDR1 SGHVS, CDR2 FQNEAQ. This CDR3 region has 14 residues. Trimming cost V 5 bases and J 4 bases, with 14 bases left between them. The chain's CDR3 is CASSGGQARETQYF. The CDR3 DNA is TGTGCCAGCAGCGGGGGGCAGGCCCGAGAGACCCAGTACTTC.

This sequence joins TRBV9 and TRBJ2-2; 7 nucleotides line up with TRBD2. The junction had 6 bases not matched to a gene; V was cut back by 0 bases and J by 7 bases. Germline-derived CDR1 and CDR2 are SGDLS and YYNGEE. The CDR3 is 15 amino acids. The CDR3 here is CASSVAGGVRGELFF. In DNA, the CDR3 is TGTGCCAGCAGCGTAGCTGGGGGGGTCCGCGGGGAGCTGTTTTTT.

V and J are TRBV9 and TRBJ2-1, with 9 bases fitting TRBD2. The CDR3 has 16 amino acids. CDR1 and CDR2 (germline): SGDLS, YYNGEE. Germline trimming cut 3 bases from V and 4 bases from J; bases unmatched to any gene: 8. The CDR3, as DNA: TGTGCCAGCAGCGACCCAAGGACTAGCGTTTACAATGAGCAGTTCTTC. Translation: CASSDPRTSVYNEQFF.

The rearrangement uses TRBV27 and TRBJ2-2, with 7 positions matching TRBD1. CDR3 size: 16 residues. Germline V gives CDR1 MNHEY, CDR2 SMNVEV (reference sequence). Trimming cost V 5 bases and J 5 bases; bases outside gene matches: 11. The CDR3 DNA reads as TGTGCCAGCAGTCTCCTTCAGGGGGTTGGAACCGGGGAGCTGTTTTTT. Protein: CASSLLQGVGTGELFF.

CDR3 region: CASSLDQDRDIYEQYF. The CDR3 DNA is TGTGCCAGCAGCTTAGATCAGGACAGGGATATCTACGAGCAGTACTTC. V usage is TRBV11-2 and J usage is TRBJ2-7, with TRBD1 matching over 8 bases. Germline assignment: CDR1 SGHAT and CDR2 FQNNGV. The CDR3 has 16 amino acids. The V gene end was trimmed by 0 bases and the J gene end by 3 bases; junction bases not matched to a gene: 7. The complete variable domain, with remaining parts taken from reference TRBV11-2 and TRBJ2-7, reads EAGVAQSPRYKIIEKRQSVAFWCNPISGHATLYWYQQILGQGPKLLIQFQNNGVVDDSQLPKDRFSAERLKGVDSTLKIQPAKLEDSAVYLCASSLDQDRDIYEQYFGPGTRLTVT.

This chain joins TRBV6-1 and TRBJ1-3; 7 bases line up with TRBD1. The CDR3 has 13 amino acids. V lost 11 bases, J lost 0 bases, and 4 bases stayed unmatched. CDR1 and CDR2 (germline): MNHNS, SASEGT. CDR3 protein: CAVQGSSGNTIYF. The CDR3 bases are TGTGCCGTACAGGGGAGCTCTGGAAACACCATATATTTT.

This clone was observed a single time. This sample includes further DNA sequences coding for the same CDR3. The chain links TRBV6-5 to TRBJ2-1, with D perhaps TRBD1 (5 bases). Germline V gene data show CDR1 as MNHEY and CDR2 as SVGAGI. The CDR3 is 14 residues long. V lost 0 bases to trimming and J lost 4 bases, with 7 bases between them. CDR3: CASSYSSGYNEQFF. DNA of the CDR3: TGTGCCAGCAGTTACTCCTCAGGGTACAATGAGCAGTTCTTC.

J is TRBJ1-1 and V is TRBV28, with 8 bases aligning to TRBD1. The length of the CDR3 is 16 residues. V lost 8 bases, J lost 2 bases, and 13 bases stayed unmatched. Germline assignment: CDR1 MDHEN and CDR2 SYDVKM. The CDR3 region is CASLVQPRGLNTEAFF. In DNA form, the CDR3 reads TGTGCCAGCCTTGTCCAACCCAGGGGGCTAAACACTGAAGCTTTCTTT.

The genes are TRBV7-9 and TRBJ2-1; D is undetermined. Germline CDR1 and CDR2: SEHNR and FQNEAQ (reference sequence). This CDR3 has 17 residues. Trimming pared 5 bases from V and 4 bases from J, leaving 21 bases between. This CDR3 is CASSPAGRGDFYNEQFF. The CDR3 DNA reads as TGTGCCAGCAGCCCTGCCGGTCGCGGAGATTTTTACAATGAGCAGTTCTTC. The full variable domain, its missing parts supplied by reference TRBV7-9 and TRBJ2-1, is DTGVSQNPRHKITKRGQNVTFRCDPISEHNRLYWYRQTLGQGPEFLTYFQNEAQLEKSRLLSDRFSAERPKGSFSTLEIQRTEQGDSAMYLCASSPAGRGDFYNEQFFGPGTRLTVL.